This TCR beta chain was recovered during a study of CD8 T cells in Susac syndrome. This CDR3 region has 14 residues. The germline gives CDR1 KGHSH, CDR2 LQKENI. J was trimmed by 7 bases and V by 6 bases; bases with no gene match: 6. Random hexamers primed reverse transcription of about 0.5 to 1 ug RNA. The CDR3 of TCR beta was amplified by immunoSEQ multiplex PCR across 54 Vbeta and 13 Jbeta. TCRdb re-called the immunoSEQ multiplex PCR reads with MiXCR, one entry per CDR3 protein. There are about 94,000 distinct CDR3 sequences in the sample; roughly 94% occur only once, and about 0.3% lies in the top ten.

The sample consisted of CD4+ T cells from PBMCs. The sequence derives from a human donor with Susac syndrome. V is TRBV18 and J is TRBJ1-4, with 9 bases matching TRBD1. The CDR3 here is CASSPGTGTEKLFF. The CDR3 coding sequence is TGTGCCAGCTCCCCCGGGACAGGGACTGAAAAACTGTTTTTT.